This T cell receptor (beta chain) is from a study of blood T cell repertoires in COVID-19. TCRdb keeps only in-frame clones here, not all; method: immunoSEQ multiplex PCR. The sample lists 400,000 to 500,000 clones; around 87% were seen once. The CDR3 is 15 residues long. Sequenced sample: PBMCs or T cells enriched from blood (not recorded which). This TCR was recovered from a woman aged 40 to 55 who had recovered from COVID-19. The chain recombines TRBV21-1 with TRBJ1-2. TRBV21-1 is a known pseudogene. The DNA for the CDR3 is TGTGCCAGCAGCAAAGGTGCTGCGTACCCCTATGGCTACACCTTC. Translation: CASSKGAAYPYGYTF.